The 21 T cell receptor beta chains below come from one sample, sequenced in a study of cytomegalovirus exposure and HLA in healthy donors. Researchers ran the PCR with 60 Vbeta and 13 Jbeta primers. Some clones are missing from TCRdb's copy, which holds only in-frame ones; the method was immunoSEQ multiplex PCR. The repertoire holds roughly 180,000 clones, with approximately 77% as singletons. The sequenced material came from PBMCs. The source is a female donor in good health and CMV-seronegative.

This clone appeared a few times. This rearrangement joins TRBV14 to TRBJ1-3; tentative D call: TRBD1 (5 bases). The CDR3 has 16 residues. Germline lookup yields CDR1 SGHDN and CDR2 FVKESK. V lost 3 bases, J lost 0 bases, and 12 bases lay in between. The CDR3 nucleotides read TGTGCCAGCAGCCAGTTTACAGGTACCTCTGGAAACACCATATATTTT. Protein: CASSQFTGTSGNTIYF.

There are a few counts of this clone. This sequence joins TRBV5-4 and TRBJ2-2; possible D gene TRBD1, 5 bases. The germline V gene has CDR1 SGHNT and CDR2 YYREEE (reference sequence). This CDR3 is 14 amino acids long. Trimming cost V 4 bases and J 5 bases, with 12 bases left between them. The CDR3 nucleotides read TGTGCCAGCAGCGCCGGACACCCGACCGGGGAGCTGTTTTTT. It codes for CASSAGHPTGELFF.

V and J are TRBV7-6 and TRBJ2-2; D is ambiguous. Germline CDR1 reads SGHVS; CDR2 reads FNYEAQ. Trimming stripped 5 bases from V and 1 base from J, with 11 bases between. There are 15 residues in the CDR3. Here the CDR3 DNA reads TGTGCCAGCAGCCAAGTGTCAGGGAACACCGGGGAGCTGTTTTTT. It is translated as CASSQVSGNTGELFF.

This clone was found a few times. The chain couples TRBV29-1 to TRBJ1-4, with D hard to call. CDR1 and CDR2 from the germline V gene are SQVTM and ANQGSEA. V was clipped by 6 bases and J by 1 base, with 9 bases between them. The CDR3 loop spans 13 amino acids. DNA of the CDR3: TGCAGCGTGGGAGAGCAAACTAATGAAAAACTGTTTTTT. As protein: CSVGEQTNEKLFF.

The chain employs TRBV7-2 and TRBJ2-7, with TRBD1 matching 7 bases. V trimming: 5 bases; J trimming: 1 base; junction bases outside the gene matches: 17. Germline CDR1 and CDR2: SGHTA and FQGNSA. The CDR3 is made up of 18 amino acids. CDR3 in DNA: TGTGCCAGCAGCCCGCGCCCTATTTACAGGGGACCATCCTACGAGCAGTACTTC. Amino acid sequence: CASSPRPIYRGPSYEQYF.

V usage is TRBV29-1 and J usage is TRBJ1-1; perhaps TRBD1 as D (5 bases). Trimming cost V 1 base and J 11 bases, with 14 bases left between them. This CDR3 spans 12 amino acids. Germline-derived CDR1 and CDR2 are SQVTM and ANQGSEA. CDR3 bases: TGCAGCGTTGAAGGGGGCTGGGGATGGGCTTTCTTT. The encoded protein is CSVEGGWGWAFF.

The chain is built from TRBV4-3 and TRBJ2-7; 9 nucleotides agree with TRBD1. From germline, CDR1 is LGHNA and CDR2 YSLEER. V gave up 4 bases and J gave up 3 bases; unmatched junction bases: 10. The CDR3 spans 16 residues. This chain's CDR3 is CASSRGRDREGYEQYF. Written as DNA, the CDR3 is TGCGCCAGCAGCCGGGGCCGGGACAGGGAGGGCTACGAGCAGTACTTC.

This clone has just a few counts. This chain links TRBV6-6 with TRBJ2-5; 8 bases fit TRBD1. Germline CDR1 reads MNHNY; CDR2 reads SVGAGI (reference sequence). The V segment lost 7 bases and the J segment 4 bases; nucleotides outside the gene matches: 8. There are 14 residues in the CDR3. CDR3 region: CASTLDRARETQYF. The CDR3 DNA is TGTGCCAGCACCTTGGACAGGGCGAGAGAGACCCAGTACTTC.

The V gene is TRBV7-2, the J gene TRBJ2-1; tentatively, D is TRBD2 (6 bases). From germline, CDR1 is SGHTA and CDR2 FQGNSA. V was cut by 5 bases and J by 1 base, with 9 bases left in between. The length of the CDR3 is 14 residues. The CDR3 region is CASSPGRSYNEQFF. In DNA form, the CDR3 reads TGTGCCAGCAGCCCTGGGAGGTCCTACAATGAGCAGTTCTTC.

A single count supports this clone. The gene calls are TRBV20-1 and TRBJ1-1; 9 positions agree with TRBD1. The ends lost 6 bases at V and 7 bases at J; junction bases unmatched: 3. Germline V gives CDR1 DFQATT, CDR2 SNEGSKA (reference sequence). This CDR3 region has 11 residues. CDR3 sequence reads: CSARQGVEAFF. CDR3 nucleotides: TGCAGTGCAAGACAGGGGGTTGAAGCTTTCTTT.

The gene calls are TRBV4-3 and TRBJ2-2; D is unclear. This CDR3 has 16 amino acids. Germline values: CDR1 LGHNA, CDR2 YSLEER. V lost 0 bases, J lost 6 bases, and 14 bases lay in between. CDR3 protein: CASSQEPGSRSGELFF. The CDR3 bases are TGCGCCAGCAGCCAAGAACCCGGTAGTCGTTCCGGGGAGCTGTTTTTT.

The CDR3 nucleotides are TGTGCCAGCAGCGGGTCTTGGACGAGAGGGGAAAAACTGTTTTTT. Protein: CASSGSWTRGEKLFF. The rearrangement uses TRBV11-2 and TRBJ1-4; no reliable D call. Trimming cost V 5 bases and J 8 bases, with 18 bases left between them. This CDR3 contains 15 residues. The germline V gene encodes CDR1 SGHAT and CDR2 FQNNGV. Based on the CDR3 plus reference TRBV11-2 and TRBJ1-4, the full variable domain is EAGVAQSPRYKIIEKRQSVAFWCNPISGHATLYWYQQILGQGPKLLIQFQNNGVVDDSQLPKDRFSAERLKGVDSTLKIQPAKLEDSAVYLCASSGSWTRGEKLFFGSGTQLSVL.

This clone was observed a handful of times. The chain carries TRBV7-2 and TRBJ2-5; D unresolved. Trimming took off 6 bases at V and 5 bases at J, with 7 bases between the two ends. CDR1 and CDR2 (germline): SGHTA, FQGNSA. The CDR3 extends over 11 amino acids. CDR3 protein: CASSRRETQYF. The DNA for the CDR3 is TGTGCCAGCAGTCGGCGGGAGACCCAGTACTTC.

This chain connects TRBV15 to TRBJ2-2; TRBD2 is a possible D gene (6 bases). The CDR3 runs to 17 residues. V lost 0 bases and J lost 5, with 16 bases in between. The V gene's germline CDR1 is LNHNV and CDR2 YYDKDF (reference sequence). The CDR3 DNA reads TGTGCCACCAGCAGAGATATGGCGGGACCCAATACCGGGGAGCTGTTTTTT. Translation gives CATSRDMAGPNTGELFF.

The chain joins TRBV9 to TRBJ1-2, with a weak D call TRBD1 (6 bases). Germline CDR1 and CDR2: SGDLS and YYNGEE. This CDR3 is built from 15 residues. V was cut by 2 bases and J by 6 bases, with 17 bases left in between. The CDR3 region is CASSVNEGVGNGYTF. CDR3 DNA sequence: TGTGCCAGCAGCGTCAATGAGGGGGTAGGGAATGGCTACACCTTC.

The chain carries TRBV7-2 and TRBJ1-2; TRBD1 matches at 7 bases. The V segment lost 5 bases and the J segment 14 bases; nucleotides outside the gene matches: 14. The CDR3 extends over 13 amino acids. CDR1 and CDR2 from the germline V gene are SGHTA and FQGNSA. In DNA form, the CDR3 reads TGTGCCAGCAGCGCCGACAGGGATGCCGCCTATACCTTC. Protein sequence: CASSADRDAAYTF.

V and J are TRBV9 and TRBJ2-1; TRBD1 might be the D (6 bases). V was clipped by 3 bases and J by 3 bases, with 10 bases between them. The CDR3 contains 14 residues. The germline CDR1 and CDR2 sequences are SGDLS and YYNGEE. The CDR3 DNA reads TGTGCCAGCAGCGGGGACATTGGCTACAATGAGCAGTTCTTC. Translation: CASSGDIGYNEQFF.

This rearrangement joins TRBV5-1 to TRBJ2-1, with 7 bases aligning to TRBD2. The CDR3 runs to 15 residues. The ends lost 1 base at V and 8 bases at J; junction bases unmatched: 9. Germline V gene sequence: CDR1 SGHRS, CDR2 YFSETQ. This CDR3 reads CASSLLDREVYEQFF. The CDR3 coding sequence is TGCGCCAGCAGCTTGTTGGACCGGGAGGTGTATGAGCAGTTCTTC. The entire variable domain, with the rest obtained from reference TRBV5-1 and TRBJ2-1, is as follows: KAGVTQTPRYLIKTRGQQVTLSCSPISGHRSVSWYQQTPGQGLQFLFEYFSETQRNKGNFPGRFSGRQFSNSRSEMNVSTLELGDSALYLCASSLLDREVYEQFFGPGTRLTVL.

The CDR3 is CASRTRDNEQFF. The DNA for the CDR3 is TGTGCCAGCAGGACAAGAGACAATGAGCAGTTCTTC. The V call is TRBV6-5, the J call TRBJ2-1; D not resolved. Trimming cost V 6 bases and J 5 bases, with 8 bases left between them. Germline loops: CDR1 MNHEY, CDR2 SVGAGI. This CDR3 has 12 residues.

The rearrangement uses TRBV6-1 and TRBJ2-7; TRBD2 is a possible D gene (5 bases). V lost 5 bases, J lost 6 bases, and 17 bases lay in between. The germline gives CDR1 MNHNS, CDR2 SASEGT. The CDR3 is 14 residues long. CDR3 loop: CASSLLTGLGEQYF. The DNA of the CDR3 is TGTGCCAGCAGTTTACTAACGGGATTGGGCGAGCAGTACTTC.

This chain joins TRBV19 and TRBJ1-5; D may be TRBD1 (6 bases). Germline CDR1 LNHDA, CDR2 SQIVND (reference sequence). V lost 6 bases to trimming and J lost 2 bases, with 14 bases between them. The CDR3 consists of 15 residues. The CDR3 DNA follows: TGTGCCAGTAGAGACACAGGGCGCGGCAATCAGCCCCAGCATTTT. Its translation is CASRDTGRGNQPQHF.